The 4 T cell receptor beta chains presented below share a single source sample, sequenced in a study of beta chain features in type 1 diabetes. Study results and caveats: Shorter TCRB CDR3s, moderately but significantly so, marked every one of the four CD4+ subsets in Type 1 diabetes patients.

All of the isolated RNA was reverse transcribed, so expressed TCRB transcripts were sequenced. Method: immunoSEQ multiplex PCR; TCRdb's copy keeps in-frame clones and lacks some. The sample carries some 350,000 clones, roughly 12% recorded once. These TCRs' antigens remain unknown. The sequencing sample was made of naive CD4+ T cells from blood. These receptors all come from a woman aged 18-29 years with type 1 diabetes.

This clone was counted a few times. The gene calls are TRBV6-6 and TRBJ2-1; no firm D call. Germline V gene sequence: CDR1 MNHNY, CDR2 SVGAGI (reference sequence). The V end was cut by 0 bases, the J end by 9 bases, with 18 bases between. The CDR3 loop spans 16 amino acids. CDR3: CASSYSAGLPIREQFF. The DNA of the CDR3 is TGTGCCAGCAGTTACTCGGCAGGATTGCCAATTCGTGAGCAGTTCTTC.

The chain carries TRBV5-1 and TRBJ2-2; 11 bases fit TRBD2. Germline CDR1 SGHRS, CDR2 YFSETQ. V gave up 4 bases and J gave up 3 bases; unmatched junction bases: 8. The CDR3 covers 17 residues. CDR3 region: CASSTDSGRADTGELFF. In DNA, the CDR3 is TGCGCCAGCAGCACCGATAGCGGGAGGGCCGACACCGGGGAGCTGTTTTTT.

The genes are TRBV30 and TRBJ2-5; tentatively, D is TRBD2 (5 bases). Trimming took off 2 bases at V and 6 bases at J, with 16 bases between the two ends. This CDR3 has 14 amino acids. Germline CDR1 and CDR2: GTSNPN and SVGIG (reference sequence). DNA of the CDR3: TGTGCCTGGAGTCCCAGGTTCTCTAGCCAGACCCAGTACTTC. This gives the protein CAWSPRFSSQTQYF.

This clone was counted between two and nine times. The genes are TRBV27 and TRBJ2-2; 10 positions match TRBD2. This CDR3 is built from 17 residues. V lost 2 bases to trimming and J lost 1 base; unmatched junction nucleotides: 4. In germline, CDR1 is MNHEY, CDR2 SMNVEV (reference sequence). CDR3 sequence (DNA): TGTGCCAGCAGTTTACAGCGGACTAGCGGGAACACCGGGGAGCTGTTTTTT. This sequence encodes CASSLQRTSGNTGELFF.